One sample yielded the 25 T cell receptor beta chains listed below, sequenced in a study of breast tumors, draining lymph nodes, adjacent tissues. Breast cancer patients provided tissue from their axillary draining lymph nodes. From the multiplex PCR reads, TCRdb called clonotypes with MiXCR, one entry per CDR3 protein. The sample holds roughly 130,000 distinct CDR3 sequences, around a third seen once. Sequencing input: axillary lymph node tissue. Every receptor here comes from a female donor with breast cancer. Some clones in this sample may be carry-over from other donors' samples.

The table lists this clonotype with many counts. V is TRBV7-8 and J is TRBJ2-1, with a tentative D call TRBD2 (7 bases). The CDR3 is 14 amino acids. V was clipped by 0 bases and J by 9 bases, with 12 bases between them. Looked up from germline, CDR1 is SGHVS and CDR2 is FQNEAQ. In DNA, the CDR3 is TGTGCCAGCAGCTTAGCGGGGGGGCCGTTTGAGCAGTTCTTC. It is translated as CASSLAGGPFEQFF.

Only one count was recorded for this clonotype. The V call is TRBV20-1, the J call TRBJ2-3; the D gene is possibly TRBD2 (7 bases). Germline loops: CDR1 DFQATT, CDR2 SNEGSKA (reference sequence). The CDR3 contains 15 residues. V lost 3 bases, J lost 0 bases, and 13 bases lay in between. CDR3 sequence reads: CSARFAGASTDTQYF. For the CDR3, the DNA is TGCAGTGCTAGGTTTGCGGGGGCTAGCACAGATACGCAGTATTTT.

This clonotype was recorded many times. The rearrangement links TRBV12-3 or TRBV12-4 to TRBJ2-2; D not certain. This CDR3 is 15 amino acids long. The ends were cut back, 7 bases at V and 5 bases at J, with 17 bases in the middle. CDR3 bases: TGTGCCAGCACCCGTACAGAATTCGGGACCGGGGAGCTGTTTTTT. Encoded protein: CASTRTEFGTGELFF.

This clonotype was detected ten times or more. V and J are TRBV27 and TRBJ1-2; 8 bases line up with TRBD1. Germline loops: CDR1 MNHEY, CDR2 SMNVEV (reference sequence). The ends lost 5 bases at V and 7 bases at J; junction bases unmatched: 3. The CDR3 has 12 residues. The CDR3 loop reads CASSGQGLGYTF. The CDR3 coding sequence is TGTGCCAGCAGTGGACAGGGCCTTGGCTACACCTTC.

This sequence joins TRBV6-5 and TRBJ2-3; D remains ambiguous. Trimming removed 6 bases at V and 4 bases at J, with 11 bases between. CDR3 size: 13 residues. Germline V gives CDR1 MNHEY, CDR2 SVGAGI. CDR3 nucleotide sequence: TGTGCCAGCAGGGGTGTTGATTCAGATACGCAGTATTTT. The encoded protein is CASRGVDSDTQYF.

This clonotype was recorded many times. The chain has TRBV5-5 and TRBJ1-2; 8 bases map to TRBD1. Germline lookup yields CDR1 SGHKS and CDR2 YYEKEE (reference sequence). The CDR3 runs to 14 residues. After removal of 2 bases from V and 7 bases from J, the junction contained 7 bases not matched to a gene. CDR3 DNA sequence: TGTGCCAGCAGCTTCGACTCAGGGGGCTCTGGCTACACCTTC. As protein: CASSFDSGGSGYTF. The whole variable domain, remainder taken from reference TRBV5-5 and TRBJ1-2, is DAGVTQSPTHLIKTRGQQVTLRCSPISGHKSVSWYQQVLGQGPQFIFQYYEKEERGRGNFPDRFSARQFPNYSSELNVNALLLGDSALYLCASSFDSGGSGYTFGSGTRLTVV.

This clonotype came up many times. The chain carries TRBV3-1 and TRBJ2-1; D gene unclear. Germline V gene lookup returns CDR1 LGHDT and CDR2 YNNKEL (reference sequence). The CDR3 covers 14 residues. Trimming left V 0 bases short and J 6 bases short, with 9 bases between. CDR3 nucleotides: TGTGCCAGCAGCCAAGAGTGGCAGATCAATGAGCAGTTCTTC. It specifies CASSQEWQINEQFF.

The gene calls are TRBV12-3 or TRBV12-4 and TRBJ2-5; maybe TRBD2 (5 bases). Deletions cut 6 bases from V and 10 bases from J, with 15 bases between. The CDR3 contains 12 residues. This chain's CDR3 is CASSRNRGIQYF. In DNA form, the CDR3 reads TGTGCCAGCAGCCGGAATCGAGGGATCCAGTACTTC.

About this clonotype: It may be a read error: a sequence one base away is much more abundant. CDR3 residues: CASPLDRGGTDTQYF. The DNA of the CDR3 is TGTGCCAGCCCACTGGACAGGGGAGGCACAGATACGCAGTATTTT. The J gene is TRBJ2-3, the V gene TRBV18, with 9 bases matching TRBD1. J was trimmed by 1 base and V by 8 bases; bases with no gene match: 7. The CDR3 runs to 15 residues. Germline lookup yields CDR1 KGHSH and CDR2 LQKENI.

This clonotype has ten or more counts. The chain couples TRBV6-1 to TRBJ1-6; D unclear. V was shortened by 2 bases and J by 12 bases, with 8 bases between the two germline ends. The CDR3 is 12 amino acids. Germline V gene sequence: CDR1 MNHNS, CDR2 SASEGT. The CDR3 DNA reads TGTGCCAGCAGTGAACGGGCCCTACCCCTCCACTTT. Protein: CASSERALPLHF.

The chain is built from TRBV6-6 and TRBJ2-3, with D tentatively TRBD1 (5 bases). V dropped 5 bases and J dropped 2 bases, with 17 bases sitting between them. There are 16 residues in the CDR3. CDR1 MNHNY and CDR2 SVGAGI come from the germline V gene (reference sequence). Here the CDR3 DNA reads TGTGCCAGCAGTCACCTCGGGCGACAGAACACAGATACGCAGTATTTT. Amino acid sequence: CASSHLGRQNTDTQYF.

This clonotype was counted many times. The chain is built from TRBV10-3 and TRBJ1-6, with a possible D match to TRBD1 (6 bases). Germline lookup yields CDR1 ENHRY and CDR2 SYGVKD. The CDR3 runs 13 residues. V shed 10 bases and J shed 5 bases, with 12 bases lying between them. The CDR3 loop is CASGQTHNSPLHF. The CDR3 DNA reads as TGTGCCAGCGGACAGACTCATAATTCACCCCTCCACTTT.

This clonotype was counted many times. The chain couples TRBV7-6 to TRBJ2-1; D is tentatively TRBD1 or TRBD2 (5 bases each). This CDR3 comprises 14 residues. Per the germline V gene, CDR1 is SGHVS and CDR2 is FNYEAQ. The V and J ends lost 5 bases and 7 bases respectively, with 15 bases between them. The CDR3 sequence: CASSLGVVENEQFF. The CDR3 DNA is TGTGCCAGCAGCCTGGGGGTGGTGGAGAATGAGCAGTTCTTC.

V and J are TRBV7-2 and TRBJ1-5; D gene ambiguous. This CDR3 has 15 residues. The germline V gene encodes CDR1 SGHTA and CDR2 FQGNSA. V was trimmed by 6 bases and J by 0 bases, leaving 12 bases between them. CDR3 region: CASSLWGNSNQPQHF. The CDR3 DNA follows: TGTGCCAGCAGTTTGTGGGGAAATAGCAATCAGCCCCAGCATTTT.

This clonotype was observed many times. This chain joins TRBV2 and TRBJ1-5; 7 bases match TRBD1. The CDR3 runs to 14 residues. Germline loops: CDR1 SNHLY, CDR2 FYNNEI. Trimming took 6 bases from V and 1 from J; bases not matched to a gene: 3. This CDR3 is CASRPQGSNQPQHF. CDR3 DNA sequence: TGTGCCAGCAGGCCACAGGGGAGCAATCAGCCCCAGCATTTT.

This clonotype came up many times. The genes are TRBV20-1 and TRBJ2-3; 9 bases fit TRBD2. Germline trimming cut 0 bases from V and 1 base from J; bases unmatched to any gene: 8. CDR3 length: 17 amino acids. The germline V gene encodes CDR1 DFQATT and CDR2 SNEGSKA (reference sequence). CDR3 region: CSARDFGGGGGTDTQYF. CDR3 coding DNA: TGCAGTGCTAGAGATTTTGGGGGCGGGGGGGGCACAGATACGCAGTATTTT.

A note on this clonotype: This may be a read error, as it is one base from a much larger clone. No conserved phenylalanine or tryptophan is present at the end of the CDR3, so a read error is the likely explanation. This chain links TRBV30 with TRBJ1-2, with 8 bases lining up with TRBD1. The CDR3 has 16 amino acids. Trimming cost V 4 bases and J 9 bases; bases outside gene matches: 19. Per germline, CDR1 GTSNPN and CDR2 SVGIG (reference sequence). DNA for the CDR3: TGTGCCTGGAATTCCGACCCGACAGGGGCCCTCTTTAGCTACACCGTC. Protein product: CAWNSDPTGALFSYTV.

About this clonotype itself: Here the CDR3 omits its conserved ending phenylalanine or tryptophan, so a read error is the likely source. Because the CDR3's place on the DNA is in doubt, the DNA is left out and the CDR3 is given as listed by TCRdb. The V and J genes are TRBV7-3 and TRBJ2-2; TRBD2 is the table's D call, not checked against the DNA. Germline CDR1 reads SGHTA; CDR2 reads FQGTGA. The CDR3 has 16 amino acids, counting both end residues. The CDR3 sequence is CASSPGTSGGTGELLL.

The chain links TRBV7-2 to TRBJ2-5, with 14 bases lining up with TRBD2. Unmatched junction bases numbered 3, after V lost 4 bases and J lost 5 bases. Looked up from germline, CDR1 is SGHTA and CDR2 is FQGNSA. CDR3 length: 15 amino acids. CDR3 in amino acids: CASSWTSGGSETQYF. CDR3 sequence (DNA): TGTGCCAGCAGCTGGACTAGCGGGGGGTCTGAGACCCAGTACTTC. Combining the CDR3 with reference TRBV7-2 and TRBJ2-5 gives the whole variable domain GAGVSQSPSNKVTEKGKDVELRCDPISGHTALYWYRQSLGQGLEFLIYFQGNSAPDKSGLPSDRFSAERTGGSVSTLTIQRTQQEDSAVYLCASSWTSGGSETQYFGPGTRLLVL.

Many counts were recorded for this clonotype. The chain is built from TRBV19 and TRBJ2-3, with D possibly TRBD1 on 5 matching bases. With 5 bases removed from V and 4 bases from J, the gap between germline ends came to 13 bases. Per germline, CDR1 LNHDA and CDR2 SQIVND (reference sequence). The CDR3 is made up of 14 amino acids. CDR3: CASSPGHIADTQYF. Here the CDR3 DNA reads TGTGCCAGTAGTCCAGGACATATAGCAGATACGCAGTATTTT.

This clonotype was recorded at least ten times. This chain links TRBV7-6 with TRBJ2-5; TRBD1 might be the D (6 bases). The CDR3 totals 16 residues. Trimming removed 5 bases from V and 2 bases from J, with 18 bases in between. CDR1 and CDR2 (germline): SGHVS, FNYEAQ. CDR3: CASSPRPDRQQETQYF. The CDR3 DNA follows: TGTGCCAGCAGCCCACGCCCGGACAGACAGCAAGAGACCCAGTACTTC.

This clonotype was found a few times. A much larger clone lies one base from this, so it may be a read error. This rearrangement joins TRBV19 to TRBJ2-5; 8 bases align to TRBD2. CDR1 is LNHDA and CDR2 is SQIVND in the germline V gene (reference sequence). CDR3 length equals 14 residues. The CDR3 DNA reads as TGTGCCGGTAGTCGGGGGGGTTTTTGGGAGACCCAGTACTTC. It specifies CAGSRGGFWETQYF.

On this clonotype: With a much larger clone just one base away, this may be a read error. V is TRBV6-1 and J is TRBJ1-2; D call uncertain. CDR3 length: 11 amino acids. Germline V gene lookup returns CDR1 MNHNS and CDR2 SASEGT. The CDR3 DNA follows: TGTGCCAGCAGTGAATTTCGTGGCTACGCCTTC. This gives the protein CASSEFRGYAF.

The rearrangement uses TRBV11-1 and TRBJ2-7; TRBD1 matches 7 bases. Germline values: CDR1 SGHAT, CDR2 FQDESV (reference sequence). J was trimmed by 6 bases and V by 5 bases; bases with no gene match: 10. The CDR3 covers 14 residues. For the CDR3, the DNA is TGTGCCAGCAGCAAGCCGACAGGGTTCGTCGAGCAGTACTTC. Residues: CASSKPTGFVEQYF.

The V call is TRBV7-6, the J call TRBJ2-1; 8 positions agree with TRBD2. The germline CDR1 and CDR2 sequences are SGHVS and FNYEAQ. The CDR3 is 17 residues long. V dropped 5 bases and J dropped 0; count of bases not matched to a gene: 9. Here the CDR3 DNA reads TGTGCCAGCAGCCCCTATAGCGGGGAGAGCTCCTACAATGAGCAGTTCTTC. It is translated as CASSPYSGESSYNEQFF.